A selection of T cell receptor beta chains follows, all from one sample in a study of T cells in tumors after PD-1 blockade. Sequencing was performed with immunoSEQ multiplex PCR; in TCRdb, only in-frame clones are kept and a portion is missing. The sample records about 48,000 clones, 81% being singletons. The input for sequencing was PBMCs, taken before anti-PD-1 treatment. Receptors were obtained from a human donor with basal cell carcinoma. The CDR3 runs from the conserved cysteine through the conserved F or W. The order of the fields is CDR3 protein, V gene, J gene, D gene. D genes are given only for firm matches.

CDR3aa: CASSLGSVQETQYF
v_gene: TRBV7-2
j_gene: TRBJ2-5
d_gene: .

CDR3aa: CASSAGTGFPNSPLHF
v_gene: TRBV5-1
j_gene: TRBJ1-6
d_gene: TRBD1

CDR3aa: CASSHVGQGVDEQYF
v_gene: TRBV4-1
j_gene: TRBJ2-7
d_gene: TRBD1

CDR3aa: CASSFANTGELFF
v_gene: TRBV10-1
j_gene: TRBJ2-2
d_gene: .

CDR3aa: CAISSTREDQPQHF
v_gene: TRBV10-3
j_gene: TRBJ1-5
d_gene: .

CDR3aa: CASSSGMLGSDEQYF
v_gene: TRBV7-8
j_gene: TRBJ2-7
d_gene: .

CDR3aa: CASSPTDRLGAGELFF
v_gene: TRBV7-2
j_gene: TRBJ2-2
d_gene: TRBD1

CDR3aa: CAISTGLAPNEQFF
v_gene: TRBV10-3
j_gene: TRBJ2-1
d_gene: TRBD2

CDR3aa: CASSLSNNYGYTF
v_gene: TRBV7-9
j_gene: TRBJ1-2
d_gene: .

CDR3aa: CASSRPAGTANYGYTF
v_gene: TRBV5-4
j_gene: TRBJ1-2
d_gene: .

CDR3aa: CASAPGQGFDEQYF
v_gene: TRBV2
j_gene: TRBJ2-7
d_gene: TRBD1

CDR3aa: CASSYLSANTGELFF
v_gene: TRBV6-2/TRBV6-3
j_gene: TRBJ2-2
d_gene: .

CDR3aa: CASSKGVAGLDEQFF
v_gene: TRBV7-8
j_gene: TRBJ2-1
d_gene: TRBD2

CDR3aa: CASSQGEKLFF
v_gene: TRBV3-1/TRBV3-2
j_gene: TRBJ1-4
d_gene: .

CDR3aa: CASSYTGRGPETQYF
v_gene: TRBV7-6
j_gene: TRBJ2-5
d_gene: TRBD1

CDR3aa: CSASSTDSNQPQHF
v_gene: TRBV20-1
j_gene: TRBJ1-5
d_gene: .